This paragraph covers one T cell receptor beta chain sequence. This entry comes from a study of shared clonotypes between healthy human individuals. The germline V gene has CDR1 MGHDK and CDR2 SYGVNS. CDR3 length: 17 amino acids. After removal of 10 bases from V and 3 bases from J, the junction contained 14 bases not matched to a gene. This table comes from immunoSEQ multiplex PCR, and its TCRdb copy is limited to in-frame clones, with some not included. The repertoire holds more than 80,000 clones, with around 67% as singletons. The sequence derives from a man aged 30 to 45 in good health. This chain uses TRBV25-1 with TRBJ2-7, with 14 bases that match TRBD2. The specimen was memory CD8+ T cells sorted from blood. Subset described: CD45RO+ cells pooled with CCR7-negative TemRA cells. The CDR3 coding sequence is TGTGCCAACTCGGGACTAGCGGGAGTTAAATTCGACTACGAGCAGTACTTC. Protein: CANSGLAGVKFDYEQYF.